This is a list of T cell receptor beta chains from one sample in a study of blood T cell repertoires in COVID-19. Libraries were prepared by immunoSEQ multiplex PCR; TCRdb keeps only in-frame clonotypes and omits some of them. Of around 50,000 clones in the sample, 70% to 90% were seen once. Specimen: peripheral blood. Every receptor here comes from a man aged 45-60 years with active COVID-19. Both conserved end residues are part of each CDR3. Each record gives: J gene, D gene, V gene, clone size, CDR3 DNA, CDR3 protein. The D gene is left open where the match is weak. Some rows have no size entry. The others give once, few or many, or a class for an expanded clone.

J: TRBJ1-2; D: TRBD1; V: TRBV3-1/TRBV3-2; size: NA; DNA: TGTGCCAGCAGCGCCGGGACAGGGGGCGCGTTCGGCTATGGCTACACCTTC; CDR3: CASSAGTGGAFGYGYTF
J: TRBJ2-4; D: NA; V: TRBV23-1; size: few; DNA: TGCGCCAGCAGTCATCCCGGACTCCTCGTGGTTCACATTCAGTACTTC; CDR3: CASSHPGLLVVHIQYF
J: TRBJ2-2; D: NA; V: TRBV23-1; size: NA; DNA: TGCGCCAGCAGTCAGGTTGACTTGGGGGAGCTGTTTTTT; CDR3: CASSQVDLGELFF
J: TRBJ1-4; D: TRBD1; V: TRBV10-1; size: NA; DNA: TGCGCCAGCACCGAAGACGAGCCGGGACAGGGTGTTGAAAAACTGTTTTTT; CDR3: CASTEDEPGQGVEKLFF
J: TRBJ2-1; D: TRBD2; V: TRBV3-1/TRBV3-2; size: NA; DNA: TGTGCCAGCAGGAAGGGAGGGATCGATGAGCAGTTCTTC; CDR3: CASRKGGIDEQFF
J: TRBJ1-2; D: NA; V: TRBV7-9; size: NA; DNA: TGTGCCAGCAGCGGGTACAGGGACGTCTATGGCTACACCTTC; CDR3: CASSGYRDVYGYTF
J: TRBJ2-7; D: NA; V: TRBV6-5; size: NA; DNA: TGTGCCAGCAGACCTAGGGGGAGCGAGCAGTACTTC; CDR3: CASRPRGSEQYF
J: TRBJ1-5; D: TRBD1; V: TRBV6-2/TRBV6-3; size: few; DNA: TGTGCCAGCAGTTCACAGGGGTGGCAGCCCCAGCATTTT; CDR3: CASSSQGWQPQHF
J: TRBJ2-2; D: TRBD2; V: TRBV28; size: NA; DNA: TGTGCCAGCAGTCTTCCCGGGACTAGCGGGAGGACGAGCACCGGGGAGCTGTTTTTT; CDR3: CASSLPGTSGRTSTGELFF
J: TRBJ2-6; D: TRBD2; V: TRBV11-2; size: NA; DNA: TGTGCCAGCAGCTTAGGGCGCAGCGGGAGGACTACTGGGGCCAACGTCCTGACTTTC; CDR3: CASSLGRSGRTTGANVLTF
J: TRBJ2-7; D: NA; V: TRBV28; size: NA; DNA: TGTGCCAGCAGCCTTACCCAGGGGGGCGAGCAGTACTTC; CDR3: CASSLTQGGEQYF
J: TRBJ1-5; D: TRBD1; V: TRBV7-8; size: NA; DNA: TGTGCCAGCAGACGAGGGACAGCCGGGGGGCAGCCCCAGCATTTT; CDR3: CASRRGTAGGQPQHF
J: TRBJ1-5; D: NA; V: TRBV6-2/TRBV6-3; size: NA; DNA: TGTGCCAGCAGTTACGACTTTTATAGCAATCAGCCCCAGCATTTT; CDR3: CASSYDFYSNQPQHF
J: TRBJ1-6; D: NA; V: TRBV15; size: few; DNA: TGTGCCACCAGCAGAGACATCAGCGGTTCACCCCTCCACTTT; CDR3: CATSRDISGSPLHF
J: TRBJ2-1; D: NA; V: TRBV12-3/TRBV12-4; size: NA; DNA: TGTGCCAGCAGGTCGACAGGTGGCAGGCAGCAGTTCTTC; CDR3: CASRSTGGRQQFF
J: TRBJ2-2; D: TRBD1; V: TRBV30; size: NA; DNA: TGTGCCTGGAGTGTCCCGTCAGGGGGCGGGATCGGGGAGCTGTTTTTT; CDR3: CAWSVPSGGGIGELFF
J: TRBJ2-2; D: NA; V: TRBV21-1; size: NA; DNA: TGTGCCAGCAGCAAAGCGACAGGGGGGATCGGGGAGCTGTTTTTT; CDR3: CASSKATGGIGELFF
J: TRBJ1-5; D: TRBD1; V: TRBV2; size: once; DNA: TGTGCCAGCAGCCGACAGGGGGCCAATCAGCCCCAGCATTTT; CDR3: CASSRQGANQPQHF
J: TRBJ1-6; D: NA; V: TRBV25-1; size: NA; DNA: TGTGCCAGCAGTGAGCAGGGGCGGGGGAATTCACCCCTCCACTTT; CDR3: CASSEQGRGNSPLHF
J: TRBJ1-6; D: NA; V: TRBV9; size: once; DNA: TGTGCCAGCAGCGCCACAGGGAATTCACCCCTCCACTTT; CDR3: CASSATGNSPLHF
J: TRBJ2-1; D: TRBD2; V: TRBV3-1/TRBV3-2; size: NA; DNA: TGTGCCAGTAACGGGAGGGCCGGAAGCAATGAGCAGTTCTTC; CDR3: CASNGRAGSNEQFF
J: TRBJ1-5; D: TRBD1; V: TRBV28; size: NA; DNA: TGTGCCAGCAGCCCCGGGCGGGGACAGGCGATCAATCAGCCCCAGCATTTT; CDR3: CASSPGRGQAINQPQHF
J: TRBJ2-3; D: NA; V: TRBV7-8; size: NA; DNA: TGTGCCAGCAGCCGGCAGCGGACTTACACAGATACGCAGTATTTT; CDR3: CASSRQRTYTDTQYF
J: TRBJ2-7; D: NA; V: TRBV7-8; size: NA; DNA: TGTGCCAGCAGCCCAGAACAGGGTTACGAGCAGTACTTC; CDR3: CASSPEQGYEQYF
J: TRBJ1-1; D: NA; V: TRBV15; size: NA; DNA: TGTGCCACCAGCAGAGATAGGGGCGCGATGAACACTGAAGCTTTCTTT; CDR3: CATSRDRGAMNTEAFF
J: TRBJ2-5; D: NA; V: TRBV14; size: once; DNA: TGTGCCAGCAGCCAAGAAGGCTACTTGGGGGGTAGAGGTGGAGAGACCCAGTACTTC; CDR3: CASSQEGYLGGRGGETQYF
J: TRBJ2-7; D: NA; V: TRBV5-1; size: NA; DNA: TGCGCCAGCAGCTTGATTCGGGGGTACGAGCAGTACTTC; CDR3: CASSLIRGYEQYF
J: TRBJ2-1; D: TRBD2; V: TRBV10-2; size: NA; DNA: TGCGCCAGCAGTGACCTGATGTTAGCGGGAGTTACCTACAATGAGCAGTTCTTC; CDR3: CASSDLMLAGVTYNEQFF
J: TRBJ2-2; D: NA; V: TRBV12-5; size: NA; DNA: TGTGCTAGTGGTTGGACCCCACAGGGACCCGGGGAGCTGTTTTTT; CDR3: CASGWTPQGPGELFF
J: TRBJ2-2; D: TRBD1; V: TRBV2; size: NA; DNA: TGTGCCAGTGACAGGGAAAAGGCCGGGGAGCTGTTTTTT; CDR3: CASDREKAGELFF
J: TRBJ2-5; D: NA; V: TRBV15; size: NA; DNA: TGTGCCACCAGCAGAGATGTGGCCGCACAGGGACAGTACTTC; CDR3: CATSRDVAAQGQYF
J: TRBJ2-5; D: TRBD2; V: TRBV7-3; size: NA; DNA: TGTGCCAGCAGCCAAACTGCCACTAGCGGGTTTGGGGGCCAAGAGACCCAGTACTTC; CDR3: CASSQTATSGFGGQETQYF